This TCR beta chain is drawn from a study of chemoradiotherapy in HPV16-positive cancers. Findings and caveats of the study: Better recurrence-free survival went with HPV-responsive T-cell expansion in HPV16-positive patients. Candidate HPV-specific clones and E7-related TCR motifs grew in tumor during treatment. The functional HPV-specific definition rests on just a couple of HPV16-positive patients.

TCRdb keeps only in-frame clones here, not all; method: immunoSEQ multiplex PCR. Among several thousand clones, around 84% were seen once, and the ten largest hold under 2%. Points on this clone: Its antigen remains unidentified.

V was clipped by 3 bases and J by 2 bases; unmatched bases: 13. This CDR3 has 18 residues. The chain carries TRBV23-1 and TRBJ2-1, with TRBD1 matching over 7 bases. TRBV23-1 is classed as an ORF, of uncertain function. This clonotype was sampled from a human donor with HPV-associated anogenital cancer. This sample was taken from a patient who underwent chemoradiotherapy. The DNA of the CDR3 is TGCGCCAGCAGTCACCCACTTCGACAGGGAACCACCTACAATGAGCAGTTCTTC. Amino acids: CASSHPLRQGTTYNEQFF.